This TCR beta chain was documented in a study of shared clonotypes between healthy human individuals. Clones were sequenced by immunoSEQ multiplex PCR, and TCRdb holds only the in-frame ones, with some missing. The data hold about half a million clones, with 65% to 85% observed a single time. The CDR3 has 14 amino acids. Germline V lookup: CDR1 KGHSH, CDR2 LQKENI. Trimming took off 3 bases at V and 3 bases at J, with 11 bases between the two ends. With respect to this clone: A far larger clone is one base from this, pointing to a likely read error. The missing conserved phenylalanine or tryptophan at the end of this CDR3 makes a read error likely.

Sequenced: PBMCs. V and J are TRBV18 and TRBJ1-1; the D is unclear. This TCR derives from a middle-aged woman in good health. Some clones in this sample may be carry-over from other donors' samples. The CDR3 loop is CASSPPSVDTEAFS. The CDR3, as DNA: TGTGCCAGCTCACCGCCCTCGGTTGACACTGAAGCTTTCTCT.